One and the same sample provided the 19 T cell receptor beta chains below, sequenced in a study of T-cell reconstitution after alpha-beta-depleted transplantation in children. As it was prepared, the TCRbeta library received unique molecular identifiers. TCRdb re-derived calls from the PCR reads in MiXCR, one entry per CDR3 protein. The data contain around 370,000 distinct CDR3 sequences, under 13% of them seen just once; the ten biggest clones take up roughly 2.5%. This specimen was PBMCs from the stem cell graft donor, taken from the stem cell graft. The origin of the receptors is a human donor who donated a stem cell graft to a child with acute lymphoblastic leukemia.

The table lists this clonotype with many counts. The V gene is TRBV20-1, the J gene TRBJ2-3, with D possibly being TRBD2 (5 bases). Trimming removed 8 bases from V and 0 bases from J, with 18 bases in between. The length of the CDR3 is 15 residues. Germline lookup yields CDR1 DFQATT and CDR2 SNEGSKA (reference sequence). In nucleotides, the CDR3 is TGCAGTCTTCTGGGTAGCGTATCTAGCACAGATACGCAGTATTTT. Encoded protein: CSLLGSVSSTDTQYF.

This clonotype has a count of ten or more. This rearrangement joins TRBV28 to TRBJ1-4; TRBD1 is a possible D gene (5 bases). Trimming pared 3 bases from V and 8 bases from J, leaving 7 bases between. The V gene's germline CDR1 is MDHEN and CDR2 SYDVKM. CDR3 length: 12 amino acids. In nucleotides, the CDR3 is TGTGCCAGCAGTTTGAGGGGCGAAAAACTGTTTTTT. Protein sequence: CASSLRGEKLFF.

This sequence joins TRBV7-3 and TRBJ2-3; no clear D. The CDR3 sequence is 14 residues long. V was cut by 5 bases and J by 7 bases, with 16 bases left in between. Germline V lookup: CDR1 SGHTA, CDR2 FQGTGA. DNA for the CDR3: TGTGCCAGCAGCCCGAAACCTAACGTGAATACGCAGTATTTT. Translating it yields CASSPKPNVNTQYF.

This clonotype was found a few times. The chain has TRBV27 and TRBJ2-2; no clear D gene. The V end lost 2 bases, the J end lost 7 bases, and 23 bases lay between the germline ends. The CDR3 is made up of 18 amino acids. Looked up from germline, CDR1 is MNHEY and CDR2 is SMNVEV (reference sequence). DNA of the CDR3: TGTGCCAGCAGTTTAAGGGCTAGGCTAGAAGGAGATGGCGGGGAGCTGTTTTTT. It yields the protein CASSLRARLEGDGGELFF.

This clonotype was seen more than once but under ten times. V gene TRBV7-6 combines with J gene TRBJ1-1; the D gene is possibly TRBD1 (5 bases). The CDR3 has 14 amino acids. V was trimmed by 4 bases and J by 2 bases, leaving 11 bases between them. The germline V gene has CDR1 SGHVS and CDR2 FNYEAQ. This chain's CDR3 is CASSSDTGNTEAFF. CDR3 coding DNA: TGTGCCAGCAGCTCCGATACAGGAAACACTGAAGCTTTCTTT. The variable domain in full, with the rest retrieved from reference TRBV7-6 and TRBJ1-1, is GAGVSQSPRYKVTKRGQDVALRCDPISGHVSLYWYRQALGQGPEFLTYFNYEAQQDKSGLPNDRFSAERPEGSISTLTIQRTEQRDSAMYRCASSSDTGNTEAFFGQGTRLTVV.

This rearrangement joins TRBV20-1 to TRBJ2-4; D is perhaps TRBD1 (6 bases). V was cut by 3 bases and J by 7 bases, with 7 bases left in between. The germline CDR1 and CDR2 sequences are DFQATT and SNEGSKA (reference sequence). This CDR3 is built from 11 residues. The CDR3 DNA follows: TGCAGTGCTAGCCAGGGGAACATTCAGTACTTC. Encoded protein: CSASQGNIQYF.

This clonotype was counted a few times. The rearrangement links TRBV28 to TRBJ2-3; no clear D. Germline values: CDR1 MDHEN, CDR2 SYDVKM. This CDR3 region has 14 residues. Trimming took 3 bases from V and 2 from J, leaving 9 bases between them. CDR3 in amino acids: CASSFIQYTDTQYF. In DNA, the CDR3 is TGTGCCAGCAGTTTCATACAGTACACAGATACGCAGTATTTT.

This chain joins TRBV4-2 and TRBJ1-6; tentatively, D is TRBD1 (5 bases). Trimming left V 1 base short and J 0 bases short, with 13 bases between. This CDR3 contains 18 residues. Germline V gene lookup returns CDR1 LGHNA and CDR2 YNFKEQ. The CDR3 DNA sequence: TGTGCCAGCAGCCAAGTCTTGAAGGGGAACTCCTATAATTCACCCCTCCACTTT. Encoded protein: CASSQVLKGNSYNSPLHF.

The chain's CDR3 is CASSNAAGGQRGDTQYF. The CDR3, as DNA: TGCGCCAGCAGTAACGCGGCGGGAGGGCAACGTGGAGATACGCAGTATTTT. The chain carries TRBV5-1 and TRBJ2-3; TRBD2 aligns across 9 bases. The junction had 15 bases not matched to a gene; V was cut back by 5 bases and J by 5 bases. This CDR3 spans 17 amino acids. Germline CDR1 reads SGHRS; CDR2 reads YFSETQ.

V and J are TRBV7-8 and TRBJ1-2, with D possibly TRBD1 on 6 matching bases. V shed 2 bases and J shed 8 bases, with 21 bases lying between them. The CDR3 is made up of 16 amino acids. The germline V gene encodes CDR1 SGHVS and CDR2 FQNEAQ. CDR3 loop: CASSLQGSAGGGGYTF. The CDR3 DNA sequence: TGTGCCAGCAGCTTACAGGGGTCGGCAGGCGGAGGCGGCTACACCTTC.

Only a few counts were recorded for this clonotype. This rearrangement joins TRBV19 to TRBJ1-5; D perhaps matches TRBD1 (5 bases). Germline CDR1 is LNHDA and CDR2 is SQIVND (reference sequence). There are 14 residues in the CDR3. Trimming cost V 7 bases and J 0 bases, with 10 bases left between them. The CDR3 protein is CASKVGDSNQPQHF. As DNA, the CDR3 is TGTGCCAGTAAGGTGGGGGATAGCAATCAGCCCCAGCATTTT. The full variable domain, rest sourced from reference TRBV19 and TRBJ1-5, is DGGITQSPKYLFRKEGQNVTLSCEQNLNHDAMYWYRQDPGQGLRLIYYSQIVNDFQKGDIAEGYSVSREKKESFPLTVTSAQKNPTAFYLCASKVGDSNQPQHFGDGTRLSIL.

This clonotype was counted between two and nine times. The chain combines TRBV29-1 with TRBJ2-7, with D maybe TRBD1 (5 bases). V gave up 4 bases and J gave up 5 bases, with 12 bases separating them. Germline CDR1 reads SQVTM; CDR2 reads ANQGSEA. The CDR3 covers 12 residues. The DNA for the CDR3 is TGCAGCGTTGGCCAGGGTACCCACGAGCAGTACTTC. The encoded protein is CSVGQGTHEQYF.

The chain employs TRBV7-9 and TRBJ2-3; the D call may be TRBD1 or TRBD2 (5 bases each). Trimming left V 5 bases short and J 2 bases short, with 14 bases between. From germline, CDR1 is SEHNR and CDR2 FQNEAQ (reference sequence). The CDR3 has 15 residues. The CDR3 protein is CASSSPGPTTDTQYF. DNA for the CDR3: TGTGCCAGCAGCAGTCCGGGACCAACCACAGATACGCAGTATTTT.

This clonotype was seen more than once but under ten times. The chain combines TRBV7-9 with TRBJ1-1; perhaps TRBD1 as D (6 bases). From germline, CDR1 is SEHNR and CDR2 FQNEAQ (reference sequence). Trimming removed 6 bases at V and 4 bases at J, with 12 bases between. The CDR3 is 13 amino acids. The CDR3 DNA sequence: TGTGCCAGCAGTCCCAACAGGGCCACTGAAGCTTTCTTT. Amino acids: CASSPNRATEAFF.

This clonotype was seen many times. This rearrangement joins TRBV3-1 to TRBJ1-1; 9 bases match TRBD1. V lost 4 bases, J lost 6 bases, and 9 bases stayed unmatched. Germline V gives CDR1 LGHDT, CDR2 YNNKEL (reference sequence). CDR3 size: 15 residues. The CDR3 protein is CASSRVQGAGAEAFF. The DNA of the CDR3 is TGTGCCAGCAGCCGGGTACAGGGGGCGGGCGCTGAAGCTTTCTTT.

This sequence joins TRBV5-1 and TRBJ2-1; the match to TRBD2 covers 9 bases. J was trimmed by 10 bases and V by 4 bases; bases with no gene match: 6. Germline V gene data show CDR1 as SGHRS and CDR2 as YFSETQ. The CDR3 is made up of 13 amino acids. This chain's CDR3 is CASSPGGTSEQFF. The DNA for the CDR3 is TGCGCCAGCAGCCCCGGAGGGACTAGCGAGCAGTTCTTC.

This clonotype has a handful of counts. The genes are TRBV10-1 and TRBJ2-7; no firm D call. This CDR3 spans 15 amino acids. The germline V and J ends were trimmed by 3 bases and 3 bases, with 15 bases remaining between them. The germline gives CDR1 WNHNN, CDR2 SYGVQD (reference sequence). CDR3 nucleotide sequence: TGCGCCAGCAGTGACCAGGCGGCTGGGCGCTACGAGCAGTACTTC. It translates to CASSDQAAGRYEQYF.

Only a few counts were recorded for this clonotype. The chain is built from TRBV12-3 or TRBV12-4 and TRBJ2-7, with 10 bases lining up with TRBD2. V dropped 6 bases and J dropped 6; count of bases not matched to a gene: 23. This CDR3 contains 19 residues. The CDR3 nucleotides are TGTGCCAGCAGGAAACCGGGACAGCAAGGCCTAGCGGGAGCGATCGAGCAGTACTTC. Translation: CASRKPGQQGLAGAIEQYF.

This clonotype showed up many times. The V call is TRBV4-3, the J call TRBJ2-7, with D possibly TRBD1 on 6 matching bases. The CDR3 runs 14 residues. In germline, CDR1 is LGHNA, CDR2 YSLEER. With 1 base removed from V and 4 bases from J, the gap between germline ends came to 11 bases. The CDR3 is CASSQVQGPYEQYF. For the CDR3, the DNA is TGCGCCAGCAGCCAAGTACAGGGACCATACGAGCAGTACTTC.